This T cell receptor (beta chain) was sequenced for a study of OX40 agonist ivuxolimab in advanced cancers. About the study: Patients received the agonistic anti-OX40 (CD134) antibody ivuxolimab.

Only in-frame clones appear in the TCRdb table, and some are missing; sequencing was by immunoSEQ multiplex PCR. The sample gives tens of thousands of clones, around nine tenths of which show up once; 1.1% is in the top ten. Germline CDR1 reads SGHTA; CDR2 reads FQGNSA. The CDR3 contains 15 residues. V was clipped by 5 bases and J by 0 bases, with 12 bases between them. The chain carries TRBV7-2 and TRBJ2-3; D assignment may be TRBD1 or TRBD2 (5 bases each). This receptor was identified in an adult with an advanced solid tumor such as melanoma, head and neck, liver or kidney cancer. This specimen was CD4+ or CD8+ T cells sorted from blood, taken in a trial of the OX40 agonist ivuxolimab. Here the CDR3 DNA reads TGTGCCAGCAGCCTCTGGGGCGGGAGCACAGATACGCAGTATTTT. The encoded protein is CASSLWGGSTDTQYF.